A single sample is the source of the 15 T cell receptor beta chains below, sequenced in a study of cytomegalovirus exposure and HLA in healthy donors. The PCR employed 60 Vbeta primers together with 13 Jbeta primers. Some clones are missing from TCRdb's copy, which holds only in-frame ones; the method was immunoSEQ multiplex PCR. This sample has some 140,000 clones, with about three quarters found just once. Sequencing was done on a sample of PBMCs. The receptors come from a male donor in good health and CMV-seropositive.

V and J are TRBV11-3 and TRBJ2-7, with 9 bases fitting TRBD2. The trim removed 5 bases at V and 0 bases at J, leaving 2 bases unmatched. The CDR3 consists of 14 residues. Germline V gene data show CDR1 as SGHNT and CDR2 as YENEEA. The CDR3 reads CASSRSGSSYEQYF. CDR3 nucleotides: TGTGCCAGCAGCCGTAGCGGGAGCTCCTACGAGCAGTACTTC.

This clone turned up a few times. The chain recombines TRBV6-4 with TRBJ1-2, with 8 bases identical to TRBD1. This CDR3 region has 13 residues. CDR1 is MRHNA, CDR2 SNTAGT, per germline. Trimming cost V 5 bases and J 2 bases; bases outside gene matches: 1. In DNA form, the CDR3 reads TGTGCCAGCAGTCGGGACAGGAACTATGGCTACACCTTC. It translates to CASSRDRNYGYTF.

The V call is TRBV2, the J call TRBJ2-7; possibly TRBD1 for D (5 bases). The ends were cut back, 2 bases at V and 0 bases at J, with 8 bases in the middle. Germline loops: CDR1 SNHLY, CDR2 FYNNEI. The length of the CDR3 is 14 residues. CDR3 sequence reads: CASSEYRSSYEQYF. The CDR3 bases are TGTGCCAGCAGTGAATACAGGAGCTCCTACGAGCAGTACTTC.

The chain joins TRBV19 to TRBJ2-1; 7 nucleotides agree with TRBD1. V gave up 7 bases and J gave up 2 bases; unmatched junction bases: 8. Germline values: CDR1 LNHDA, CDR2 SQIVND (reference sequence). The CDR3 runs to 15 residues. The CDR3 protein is CASTTQGFTYNEQFF. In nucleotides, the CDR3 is TGTGCCAGTACTACACAGGGGTTCACCTACAATGAGCAGTTCTTC. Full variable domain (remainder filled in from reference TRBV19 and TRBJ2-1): DGGITQSPKYLFRKEGQNVTLSCEQNLNHDAMYWYRQDPGQGLRLIYYSQIVNDFQKGDIAEGYSVSREKKESFPLTVTSAQKNPTAFYLCASTTQGFTYNEQFFGPGTRLTVL.

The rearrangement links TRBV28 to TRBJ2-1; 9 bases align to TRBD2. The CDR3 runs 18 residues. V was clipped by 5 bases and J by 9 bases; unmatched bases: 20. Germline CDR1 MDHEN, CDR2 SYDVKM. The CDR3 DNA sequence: TGTGCCAGCAGTATCTTCCACCTCGGGGGACTAGCTCGGGGTGAGCAGTTCTTC. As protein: CASSIFHLGGLARGEQFF.

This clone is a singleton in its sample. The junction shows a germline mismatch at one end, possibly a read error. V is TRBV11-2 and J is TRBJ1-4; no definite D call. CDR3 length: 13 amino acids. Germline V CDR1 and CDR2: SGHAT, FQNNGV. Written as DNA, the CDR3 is TGTGCCAGCAGCTTATTGGAGAATGGAAAACTGTTTTTT. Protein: CASSLLENGKLFF.

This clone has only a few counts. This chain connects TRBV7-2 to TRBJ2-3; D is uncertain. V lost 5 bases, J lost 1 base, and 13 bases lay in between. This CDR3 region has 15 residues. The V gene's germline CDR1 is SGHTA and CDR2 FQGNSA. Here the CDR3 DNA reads TGTGCCAGCAGCCCACAATTTGGGCGCACAGATACGCAGTATTTT. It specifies CASSPQFGRTDTQYF.

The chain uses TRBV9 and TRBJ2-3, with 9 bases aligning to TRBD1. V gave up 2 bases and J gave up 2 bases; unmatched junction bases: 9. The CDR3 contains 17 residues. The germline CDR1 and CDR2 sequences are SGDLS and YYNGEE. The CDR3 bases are TGTGCCAGCAGCGTCACAGGGGGCCAACCTTCCACAGATACGCAGTATTTT. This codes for CASSVTGGQPSTDTQYF.

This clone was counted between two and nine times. In DNA form, the CDR3 reads TGTGCCAGCAGCTTAGCGCGGGGCAGAGAAGCTTTCTTT. Its translation is CASSLARGREAFF. The genes are TRBV7-6 and TRBJ1-1, with D possibly matching TRBD1 (5 bases). The germline gives CDR1 SGHVS, CDR2 FNYEAQ. The CDR3 length is 13 residues. Trimming removed 0 bases at V and 8 bases at J, with 10 bases between.

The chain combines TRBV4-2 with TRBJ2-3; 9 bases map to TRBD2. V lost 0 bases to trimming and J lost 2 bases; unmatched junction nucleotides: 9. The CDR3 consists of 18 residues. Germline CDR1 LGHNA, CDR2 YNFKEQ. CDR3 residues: CASSQDLGTSLNTDTQYF. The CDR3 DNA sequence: TGTGCCAGCAGCCAAGACCTAGGGACTAGCCTTAACACAGATACGCAGTATTTT.

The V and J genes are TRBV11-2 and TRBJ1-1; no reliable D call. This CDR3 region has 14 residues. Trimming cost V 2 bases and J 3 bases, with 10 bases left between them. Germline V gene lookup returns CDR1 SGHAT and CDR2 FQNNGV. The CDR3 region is CASSLNPGYTEAFF. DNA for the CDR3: TGTGCCAGCAGCTTAAACCCGGGATACACTGAAGCTTTCTTT.

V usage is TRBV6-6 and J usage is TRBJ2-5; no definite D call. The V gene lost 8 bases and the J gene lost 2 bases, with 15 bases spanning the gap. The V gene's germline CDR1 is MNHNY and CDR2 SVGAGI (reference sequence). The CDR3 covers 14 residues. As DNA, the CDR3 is TGTGCCAGCTCCAAAAAGTGGGCTCAAGAGACCCAGTACTTC. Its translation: CASSKKWAQETQYF.

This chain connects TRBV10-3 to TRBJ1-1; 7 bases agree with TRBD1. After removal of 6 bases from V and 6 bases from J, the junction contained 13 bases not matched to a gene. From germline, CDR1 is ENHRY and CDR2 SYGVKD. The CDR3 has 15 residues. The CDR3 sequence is CAISSTGQVSSEAFF. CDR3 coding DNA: TGTGCCATCAGCTCCACTGGACAGGTATCATCTGAAGCTTTCTTT.

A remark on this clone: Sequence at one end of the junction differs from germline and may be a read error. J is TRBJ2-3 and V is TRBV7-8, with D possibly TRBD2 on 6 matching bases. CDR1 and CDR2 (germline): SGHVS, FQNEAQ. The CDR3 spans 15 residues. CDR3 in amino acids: CASNLGGALGDTQYF. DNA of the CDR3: TGTGCCAGCAACTTAGGCGGGGCCCTAGGGGATACGCAGTATTTT.

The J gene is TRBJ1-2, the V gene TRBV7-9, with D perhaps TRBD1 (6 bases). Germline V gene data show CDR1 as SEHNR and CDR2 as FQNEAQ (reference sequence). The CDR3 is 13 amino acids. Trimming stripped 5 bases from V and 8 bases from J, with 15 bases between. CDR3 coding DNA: TGTGCCAGCAGCCCGGGGGGGCGTTGGGGCTACACCTTC. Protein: CASSPGGRWGYTF.